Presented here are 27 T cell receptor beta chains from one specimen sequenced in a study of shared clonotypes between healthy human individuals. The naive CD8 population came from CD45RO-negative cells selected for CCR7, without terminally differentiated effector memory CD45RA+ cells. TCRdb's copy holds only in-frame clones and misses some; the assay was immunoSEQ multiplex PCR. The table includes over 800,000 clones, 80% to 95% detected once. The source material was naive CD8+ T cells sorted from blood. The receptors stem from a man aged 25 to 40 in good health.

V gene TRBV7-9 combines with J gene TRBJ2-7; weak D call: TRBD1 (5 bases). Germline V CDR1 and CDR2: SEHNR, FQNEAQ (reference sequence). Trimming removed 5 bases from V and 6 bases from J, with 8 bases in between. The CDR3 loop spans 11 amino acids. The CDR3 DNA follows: TGTGCCAGCAGCGTAGACAGCGAGCAGTACTTC. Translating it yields CASSVDSEQYF.

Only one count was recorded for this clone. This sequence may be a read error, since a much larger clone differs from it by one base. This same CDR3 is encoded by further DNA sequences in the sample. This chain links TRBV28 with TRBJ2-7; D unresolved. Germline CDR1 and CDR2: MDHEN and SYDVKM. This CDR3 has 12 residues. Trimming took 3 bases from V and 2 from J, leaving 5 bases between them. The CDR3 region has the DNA TGTGCCAGCAGTTTCAGGACCTACGAGCAGTACTTC. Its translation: CASSFRTYEQYF.

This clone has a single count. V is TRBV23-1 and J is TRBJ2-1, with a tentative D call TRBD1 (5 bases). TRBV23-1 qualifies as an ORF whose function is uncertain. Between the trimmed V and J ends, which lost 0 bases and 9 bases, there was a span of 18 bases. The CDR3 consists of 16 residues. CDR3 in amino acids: CASSQSRQGPSSEQFF. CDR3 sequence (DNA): TGCGCCAGCAGTCAATCGAGGCAGGGCCCCTCTTCTGAGCAGTTCTTC.

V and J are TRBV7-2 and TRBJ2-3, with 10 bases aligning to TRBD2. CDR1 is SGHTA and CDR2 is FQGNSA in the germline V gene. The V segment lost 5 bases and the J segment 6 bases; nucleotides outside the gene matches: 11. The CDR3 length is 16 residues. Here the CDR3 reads CASSAYSGRSHDTQYF. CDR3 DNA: TGTGCCAGCAGCGCCTATAGCGGGAGGTCACATGATACGCAGTATTTT.

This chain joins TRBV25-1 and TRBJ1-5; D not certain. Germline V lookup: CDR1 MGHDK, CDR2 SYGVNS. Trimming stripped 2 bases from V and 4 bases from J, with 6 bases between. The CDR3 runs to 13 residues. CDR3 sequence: CASSEGGNQPQHF. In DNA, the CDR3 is TGTGCCAGCAGTGAAGGCGGGAATCAGCCCCAGCATTTT.

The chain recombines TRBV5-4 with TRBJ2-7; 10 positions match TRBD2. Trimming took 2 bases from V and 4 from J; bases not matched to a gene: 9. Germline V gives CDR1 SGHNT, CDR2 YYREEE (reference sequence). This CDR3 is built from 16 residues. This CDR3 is CASSLVGSGRSYEQYF. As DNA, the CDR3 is TGTGCCAGCAGCTTAGTCGGTAGCGGGAGGTCTTACGAGCAGTACTTC.

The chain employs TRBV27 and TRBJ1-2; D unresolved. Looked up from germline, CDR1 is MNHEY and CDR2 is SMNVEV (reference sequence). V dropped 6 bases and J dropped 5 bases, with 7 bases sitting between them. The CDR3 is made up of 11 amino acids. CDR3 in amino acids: CASRTQYGYTF. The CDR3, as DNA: TGTGCCAGCAGGACACAATATGGCTACACCTTC.

The chain's CDR3 is CASSQPAGAPYNEQFF. Written as DNA, the CDR3 is TGTGCCAGCAGCCAACCAGCGGGAGCCCCCTACAATGAGCAGTTCTTC. The rearrangement links TRBV14 to TRBJ2-1; 8 bases are a match to TRBD2. Trimming removed 2 bases from V and 2 bases from J; junction bases left unmatched: 5. The length of the CDR3 is 16 residues. The germline gives CDR1 SGHDN, CDR2 FVKESK.

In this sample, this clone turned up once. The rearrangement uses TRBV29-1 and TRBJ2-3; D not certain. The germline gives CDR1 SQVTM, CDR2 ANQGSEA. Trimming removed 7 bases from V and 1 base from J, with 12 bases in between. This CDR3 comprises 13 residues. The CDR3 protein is CSGGPRGTDTQYF. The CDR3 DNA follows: TGCAGCGGTGGTCCCAGAGGCACAGATACGCAGTATTTT.

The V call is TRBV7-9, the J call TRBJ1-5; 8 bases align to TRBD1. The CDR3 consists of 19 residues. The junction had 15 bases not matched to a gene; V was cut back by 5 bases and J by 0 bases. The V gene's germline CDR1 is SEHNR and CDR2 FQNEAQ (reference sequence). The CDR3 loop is CASSTSRTGTNPSNQPQHF. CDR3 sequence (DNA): TGTGCCAGCAGCACATCCCGGACAGGGACGAATCCTAGCAATCAGCCCCAGCATTTT.

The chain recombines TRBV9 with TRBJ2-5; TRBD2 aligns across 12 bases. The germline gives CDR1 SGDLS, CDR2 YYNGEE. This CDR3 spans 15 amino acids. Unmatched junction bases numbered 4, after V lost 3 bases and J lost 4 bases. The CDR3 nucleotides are TGTGCCAGCAGCGCCCCGGGACTAGCGGGAGAGACCCAGTACTTC. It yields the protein CASSAPGLAGETQYF.

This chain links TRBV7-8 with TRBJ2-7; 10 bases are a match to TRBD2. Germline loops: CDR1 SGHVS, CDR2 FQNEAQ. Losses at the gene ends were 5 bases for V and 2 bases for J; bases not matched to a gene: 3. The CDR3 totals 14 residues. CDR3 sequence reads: CASSLGLAAYEQYF. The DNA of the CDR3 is TGTGCCAGCAGCCTCGGACTAGCGGCCTACGAGCAGTACTTC.

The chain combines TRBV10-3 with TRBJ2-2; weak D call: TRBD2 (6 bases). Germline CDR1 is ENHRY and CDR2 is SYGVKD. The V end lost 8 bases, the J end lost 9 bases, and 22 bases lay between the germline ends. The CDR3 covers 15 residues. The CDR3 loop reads CAILLETRAFRELFF. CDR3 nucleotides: TGTGCCATCCTCCTCGAGACTAGGGCTTTCAGGGAGCTGTTTTTT.

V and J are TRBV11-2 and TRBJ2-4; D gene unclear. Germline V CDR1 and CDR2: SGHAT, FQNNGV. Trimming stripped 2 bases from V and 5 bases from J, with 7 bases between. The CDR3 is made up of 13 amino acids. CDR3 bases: TGTGCCAGCAGCTTAACTGGGGAAAACATTCAGTACTTC. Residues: CASSLTGENIQYF.

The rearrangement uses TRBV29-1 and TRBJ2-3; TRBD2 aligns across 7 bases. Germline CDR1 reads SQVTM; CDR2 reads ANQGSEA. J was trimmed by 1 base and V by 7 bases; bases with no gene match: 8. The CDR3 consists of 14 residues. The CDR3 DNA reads TGCAGCGCCCTGAGTCTAGCGGGCACAGATACGCAGTATTTT. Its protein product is CSALSLAGTDTQYF.

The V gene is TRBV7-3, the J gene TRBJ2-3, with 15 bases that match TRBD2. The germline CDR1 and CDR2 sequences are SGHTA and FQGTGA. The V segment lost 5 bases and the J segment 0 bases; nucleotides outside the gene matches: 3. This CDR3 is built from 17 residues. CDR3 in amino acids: CASSQGTSGGSTDTQYF. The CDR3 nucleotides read TGTGCCAGCAGCCAGGGGACTAGCGGGGGGAGCACAGATACGCAGTATTTT.

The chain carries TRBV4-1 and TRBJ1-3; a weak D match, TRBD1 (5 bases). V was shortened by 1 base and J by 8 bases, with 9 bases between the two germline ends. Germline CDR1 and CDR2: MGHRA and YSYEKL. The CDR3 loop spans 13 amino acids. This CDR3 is CASSQARGDTIYF. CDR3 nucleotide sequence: TGCGCCAGCAGCCAAGCTAGGGGTGACACCATATATTTT.

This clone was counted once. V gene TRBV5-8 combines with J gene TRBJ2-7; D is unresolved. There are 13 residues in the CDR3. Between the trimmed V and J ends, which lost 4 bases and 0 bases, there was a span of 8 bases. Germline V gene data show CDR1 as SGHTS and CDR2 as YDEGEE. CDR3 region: CASSQPVSYEQYF. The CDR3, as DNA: TGTGCCAGCAGCCAACCAGTCTCCTACGAGCAGTACTTC. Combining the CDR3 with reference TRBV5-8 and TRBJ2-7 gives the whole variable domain EAGVTQSPTHLIKTRGQQATLRCSPISGHTSVYWYQQALGLGLQFLLWYDEGEERNRGNFPPRFSGRQFPNYSSELNVNALELEDSALYLCASSQPVSYEQYFGPGTRLTVT.

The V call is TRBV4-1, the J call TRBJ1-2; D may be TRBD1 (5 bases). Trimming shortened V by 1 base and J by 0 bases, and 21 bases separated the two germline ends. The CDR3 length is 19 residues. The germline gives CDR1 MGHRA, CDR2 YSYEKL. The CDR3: CASSQAPGLAAEANYGYTF. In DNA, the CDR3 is TGCGCCAGCAGCCAAGCCCCGGGGCTAGCGGCAGAGGCTAACTATGGCTACACCTTC.

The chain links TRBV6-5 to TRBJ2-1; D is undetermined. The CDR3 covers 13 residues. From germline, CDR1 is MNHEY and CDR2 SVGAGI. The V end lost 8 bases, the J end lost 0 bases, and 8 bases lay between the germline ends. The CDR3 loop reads CASATSSYNEQFF. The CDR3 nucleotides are TGTGCCAGCGCGACAAGCTCCTACAATGAGCAGTTCTTC.

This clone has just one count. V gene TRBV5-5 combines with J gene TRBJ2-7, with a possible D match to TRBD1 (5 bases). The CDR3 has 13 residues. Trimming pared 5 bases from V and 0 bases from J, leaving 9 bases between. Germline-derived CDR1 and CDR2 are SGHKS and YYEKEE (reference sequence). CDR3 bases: TGTGCCAGCAGACCGACAGTCTCCTACGAGCAGTACTTC. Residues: CASRPTVSYEQYF.

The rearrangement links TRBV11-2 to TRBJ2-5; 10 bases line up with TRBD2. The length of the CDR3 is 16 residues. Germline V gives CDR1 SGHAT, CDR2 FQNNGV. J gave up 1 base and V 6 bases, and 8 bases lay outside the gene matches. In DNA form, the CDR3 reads TGTGCCAGCAGAGTAAGTCGACTAGCGGGCCAAGAGACCCAGTACTTC. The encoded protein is CASRVSRLAGQETQYF.

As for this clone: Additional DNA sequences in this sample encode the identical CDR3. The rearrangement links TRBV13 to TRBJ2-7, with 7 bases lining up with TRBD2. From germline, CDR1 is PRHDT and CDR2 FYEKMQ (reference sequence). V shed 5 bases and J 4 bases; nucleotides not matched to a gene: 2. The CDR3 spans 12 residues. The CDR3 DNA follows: TGTGCCAGCAGCCTTAGCGGGTACGAGCAGTACTTC. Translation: CASSLSGYEQYF.

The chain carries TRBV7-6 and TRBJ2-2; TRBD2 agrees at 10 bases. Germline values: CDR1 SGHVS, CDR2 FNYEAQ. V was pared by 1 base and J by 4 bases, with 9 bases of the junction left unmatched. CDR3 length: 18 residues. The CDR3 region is CASSLEVAPSGGTGELFF. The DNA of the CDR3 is TGTGCCAGCAGCTTAGAAGTAGCGCCTAGCGGGGGCACCGGGGAGCTGTTTTTT. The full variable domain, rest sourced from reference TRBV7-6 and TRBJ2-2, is GAGVSQSPRYKVTKRGQDVALRCDPISGHVSLYWYRQALGQGPEFLTYFNYEAQQDKSGLPNDRFSAERPEGSISTLTIQRTEQRDSAMYRCASSLEVAPSGGTGELFFGEGSRLTVL.

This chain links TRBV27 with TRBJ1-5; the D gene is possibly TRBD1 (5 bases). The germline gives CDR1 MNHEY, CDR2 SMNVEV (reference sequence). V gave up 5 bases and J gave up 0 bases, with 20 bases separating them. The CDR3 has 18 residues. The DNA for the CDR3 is TGTGCCAGCAGTCCCGGGGCAAGCGGGGTTTATAGCAATCAGCCCCAGCATTTT. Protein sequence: CASSPGASGVYSNQPQHF.

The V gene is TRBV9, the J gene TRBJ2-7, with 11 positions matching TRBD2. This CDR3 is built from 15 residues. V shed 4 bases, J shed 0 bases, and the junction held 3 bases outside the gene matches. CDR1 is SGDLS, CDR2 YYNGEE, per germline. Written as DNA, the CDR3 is TGTGCCAGCAGCCTCACTAGCGGGAGCTCCTACGAGCAGTACTTC. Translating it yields CASSLTSGSSYEQYF.

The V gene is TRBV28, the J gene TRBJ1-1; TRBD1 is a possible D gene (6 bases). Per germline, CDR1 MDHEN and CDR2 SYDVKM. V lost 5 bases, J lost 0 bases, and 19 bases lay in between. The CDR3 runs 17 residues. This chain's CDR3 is CASSGGHSSQMNTEAFF. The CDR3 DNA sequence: TGTGCCAGCAGTGGGGGACATTCGTCCCAAATGAACACTGAAGCTTTCTTT.